This section outlines one T cell receptor (beta chain) sequence together with its context. As yet, its antigen is unknown. PCR amplification relied on 60 Vbeta primers (plus 13 Jbeta primers). TCRdb's table, derived via immunoSEQ multiplex PCR, lists solely in-frame clones and lacks some. The table records under 95,000 clones, approximately 7.1% of them present only once. V dropped 11 bases and J dropped 2; count of bases not matched to a gene: 7. CDR1 is MNHNY and CDR2 is SVGAGI in the germline V gene (reference sequence). This CDR3 has 15 residues. This record comes from a study of cytomegalovirus exposure and HLA in healthy donors. Study conclusions and caveats: The availability of immune exposure information extended only to CMV serostatus. Most CMV-associated TCR beta chains were later found to appear HLA-restricted. Most likely, a cluster of highly shared sequence variants arose as a sequencing artifact. Most TCR beta V segments were productive about 90% or about 30% of the time in an earlier analysis.

The sequence was collected from a man aged 50 to 59 in good health and CMV-seronegative. The chain combines TRBV6-6 with TRBJ2-6; 9 bases line up with TRBD1. Source material: PBMCs. The CDR3 sequence is CASIQGAAGANVLTF. Written as DNA, the CDR3 is TGTGCCTCCATACAGGGGGCGGCTGGGGCCAACGTCCTGACTTTC.